The following is a TCR beta chain sequence with its context. What it binds is not known. The data originate from a study of shared clonotypes between healthy human individuals. Across the study: A couple of women and a few men aged 18 to 49 made up the donors.

V trimming: 4 bases; J trimming: 2 bases; junction bases outside the gene matches: 10. Germline CDR1 and CDR2: LNHDA and SQIVND (reference sequence). The CDR3 has 17 amino acids. The protocol was immunoSEQ multiplex PCR, while the TCRdb copy is restricted to in-frame clones and leaves out a portion. Counted here are 2 million to 2.5 million clones, nearly 97% occurring once; the ten biggest clones make up around 0.13%. The study, taken as a whole, reports: Larger estimated richness was generally seen in naive subsets than in memory subsets. Four donors showed sharing of around 5% of naive CD4 clonotypes.

This sequence was found in a man between 18 and 29 years old in good health. Material for sequencing was naive CD4+ T cells sorted from blood. Subset here: CD45RA+ positively selected. V gene TRBV19 combines with J gene TRBJ2-3; 9 nucleotides line up with TRBD2. CDR3 coding DNA: TGTGCCAGTAGTACCACGGGTAGGACTAGCGCCACAGATACGCAGTATTTT. Encoded protein: CASSTTGRTSATDTQYF. The full variable domain, rest sourced from reference TRBV19 and TRBJ2-3, is DGGITQSPKYLFRKEGQNVTLSCEQNLNHDAMYWYRQDPGQGLRLIYYSQIVNDFQKGDIAEGYSVSREKKESFPLTVTSAQKNPTAFYLCASSTTGRTSATDTQYFGPGTRLTVL.